This T cell receptor (beta chain) was recovered during a study of OX40 agonist ivuxolimab in advanced cancers. Here immunoSEQ multiplex PCR was the method, and the copy in TCRdb shows in-frame clones only, minus some. Seen here are about 71,000 clones, 81% observed once, and the top ten hold approximately 5%. The CDR3 has 13 residues. Looked up from germline, CDR1 is SGHAT and CDR2 is FQNNGV. Deletions cut 6 bases from V and 1 base from J, with 9 bases between. This sequence joins TRBV11-2 and TRBJ1-2, with D maybe TRBD1 (6 bases). The sequencing here drew on CD4+ or CD8+ T cells sorted from blood, taken in a trial of the OX40 agonist ivuxolimab. The sequence derives from an adult with an advanced solid tumor such as melanoma, head and neck, liver or kidney cancer. The CDR3 region has the DNA TGTGCCAGCAGACGGACAGATAACTATGGCTACACCTTC. It specifies CASRRTDNYGYTF.